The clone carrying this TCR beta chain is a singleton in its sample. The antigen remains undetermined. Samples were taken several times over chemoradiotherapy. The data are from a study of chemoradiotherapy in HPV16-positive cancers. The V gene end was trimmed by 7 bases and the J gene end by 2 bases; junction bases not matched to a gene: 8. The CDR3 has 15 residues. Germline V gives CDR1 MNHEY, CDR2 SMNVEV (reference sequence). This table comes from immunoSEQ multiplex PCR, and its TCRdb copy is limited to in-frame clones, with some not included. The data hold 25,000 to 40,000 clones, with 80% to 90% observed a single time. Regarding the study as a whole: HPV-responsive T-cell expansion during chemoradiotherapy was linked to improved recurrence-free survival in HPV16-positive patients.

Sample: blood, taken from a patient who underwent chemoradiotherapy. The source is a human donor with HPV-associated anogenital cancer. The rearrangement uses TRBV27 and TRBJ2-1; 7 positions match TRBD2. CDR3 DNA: TGTGCCAGCACGTTGGCGGGAGCCGCCTACAATGAGCAGTTCTTC. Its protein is CASTLAGAAYNEQFF.